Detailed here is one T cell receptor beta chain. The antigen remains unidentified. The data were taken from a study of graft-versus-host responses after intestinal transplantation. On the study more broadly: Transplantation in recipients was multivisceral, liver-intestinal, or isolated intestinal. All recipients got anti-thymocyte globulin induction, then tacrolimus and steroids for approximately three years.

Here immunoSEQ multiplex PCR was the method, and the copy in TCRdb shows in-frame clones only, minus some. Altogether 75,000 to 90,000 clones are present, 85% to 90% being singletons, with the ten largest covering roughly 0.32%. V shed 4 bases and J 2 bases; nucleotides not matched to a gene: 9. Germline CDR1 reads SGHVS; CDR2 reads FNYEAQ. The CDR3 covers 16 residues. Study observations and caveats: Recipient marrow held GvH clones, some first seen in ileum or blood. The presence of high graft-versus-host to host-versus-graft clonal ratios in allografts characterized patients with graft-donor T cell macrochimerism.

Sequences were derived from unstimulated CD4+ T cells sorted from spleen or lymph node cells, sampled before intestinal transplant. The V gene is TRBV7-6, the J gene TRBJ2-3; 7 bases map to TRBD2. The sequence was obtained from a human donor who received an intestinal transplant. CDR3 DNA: TGTGCCAGCAGCTCCCTAGCGGTTCTAAACACAGATACGCAGTATTTT. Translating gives CASSSLAVLNTDTQYF.